The entry below describes one T cell receptor (beta chain). This record belongs to a study of blood T cell repertoires in COVID-19. Assay: immunoSEQ multiplex PCR; the TCRdb copy retains only in-frame clones and omits some. The sample contains about 260,000 clones, 70% to 90% of which appear only once. Sequenced: peripheral blood. The clonotype originates from a young man with active or convalescent COVID-19.

The CDR3 reads CASSSPGFYGYTF. In DNA form, the CDR3 reads TGTGCCAGCAGTTCGCCAGGGTTCTATGGCTACACCTTC. This chain uses TRBV6-2 or TRBV6-3 with TRBJ1-2; the D gene is possibly TRBD1 (5 bases). Germline CDR1 is MNHEY and CDR2 is SVGEGT. There are 13 residues in the CDR3. The V and J ends lost 4 bases and 4 bases respectively, with 10 bases between them.